This T cell receptor (beta chain) was documented in a study of T-cell memory formation after mild COVID-19. Findings and caveats of the study: Cross-reactive memory appears to have joined, as suggested by some responding clones showing up in pre-infection memory.

TCRdb processed the 5' RACE reads anew with MiXCR; each CDR3 protein has one entry. The repertoire holds hundreds of thousands of distinct CDR3 sequences, 15% seen once, with about 20% in the top ten. V was clipped by 4 bases and J by 3 bases; unmatched bases: 13. CDR1 is SEHNR and CDR2 is FQNEAQ in the germline V gene (reference sequence). The CDR3 spans 18 residues. On this clonotype: The target antigen is unknown.

Specimen: PBMCs or a T cell subset sorted from them (not recorded which). The clonotype originates from a man between 18 and 35 years old who had mild COVID-19 (a few samples of this study predate the infection). Cell type and time point are not known. The chain joins TRBV7-9 to TRBJ2-3; 10 bases line up with TRBD2. CDR3 coding DNA: TGTGCCAGCAGCTCACACCGCACTAGCGGGGAAGGGACAGATACGCAGTATTTT. This encodes CASSSHRTSGEGTDTQYF.